This paragraph reports one T cell receptor (beta chain). The antigen is undetermined. The data derive from a study of response to subunit inactivated influenza vaccine. TCRdb itself ran the RT-PCR reads through MiXCR, one entry per CDR3 protein. This repertoire shows around 520,000 distinct CDR3 sequences, roughly 27% found once; its top ten account for 1.5% to 2%. This CDR3 has 15 amino acids. CDR1 and CDR2 (germline): SGHTA, FQGNSA. Trimming removed 1 base at V and 5 bases at J, with 14 bases between. Findings and caveats of the study: A suggestion made by the authors is that each seasonal influenza vaccination recruits few new T cells.

Sample: CD4+ T cells sorted from PBMCs, taken 4 to 6 days after vaccination. The TCR sequence derives from a man aged 45 to 65 who received an inactivated influenza vaccine. J is TRBJ2-5 and V is TRBV7-2; D possibly uses TRBD1 or TRBD2 (6 bases each). This CDR3 reads CASSLGTGAVETQYF. DNA of the CDR3: TGTGCCAGCAGCTTAGGGACGGGGGCTGTGGAGACCCAGTACTTC.